One sample yielded the 14 T cell receptor beta chains listed below, sequenced in a study of T cells in Graves' hyperthyroidism and ophthalmopathy. Amplified TCR beta CDR3 regions derived from RNA transcripts. The TCR CDR3 first-round RT-PCR relied on the HTBI primer set. TCRdb recomputed calls from the multiplex PCR reads with MiXCR, one row per CDR3 protein. The data show about 560,000 distinct CDR3 sequences, 15% to 18% seen once. Material for sequencing was blood. The source is a woman under 40 with Graves' hyperthyroidism.

This clonotype was counted a few times. The V call is TRBV5-4, the J call TRBJ2-3; 7 bases are a match to TRBD1. V trimming: 3 bases; J trimming: 5 bases; junction bases outside the gene matches: 6. Germline-derived CDR1 and CDR2 are SGHNT and YYREEE (reference sequence). The CDR3 is made up of 14 amino acids. Here the CDR3 DNA reads TGTGCCAGCAGCTCAGGACAGGTAGGAGATACGCAGTATTTT. It translates to CASSSGQVGDTQYF.

This clonotype was seen at least ten times. The chain recombines TRBV7-9 with TRBJ2-7; 8 bases agree with TRBD1. The germline gives CDR1 SEHNR, CDR2 FQNEAQ (reference sequence). The CDR3 covers 14 residues. Trimming removed 4 bases from V and 2 bases from J; junction bases left unmatched: 4. The CDR3 loop reads CASSSRQGTYEQYF. As DNA, the CDR3 is TGTGCCAGCAGCTCACGACAGGGGACCTACGAGCAGTACTTC.

This rearrangement joins TRBV4-3 to TRBJ2-1, with unresolved D. From germline, CDR1 is LGHNA and CDR2 YSLEER. This CDR3 region has 16 residues. Trimming took off 0 bases at V and 2 bases at J, with 11 bases between the two ends. CDR3 protein: CASSQDGVSPYNEQFF. CDR3 coding DNA: TGCGCCAGCAGCCAAGATGGGGTCAGTCCCTACAATGAGCAGTTCTTC.

This clonotype was seen ten or more times. The chain uses TRBV7-6 and TRBJ2-1; D gene unclear. V lost 3 bases and J 7 bases, leaving 10 bases between the germline ends. This CDR3 has 13 residues. Germline V gives CDR1 SGHVS, CDR2 FNYEAQ. The DNA for the CDR3 is TGTGCCAGCAGCTTCGGCTTGCGGAATGAGCAGTTCTTC. This encodes CASSFGLRNEQFF. The complete variable domain, with remaining parts taken from reference TRBV7-6 and TRBJ2-1, reads GAGVSQSPRYKVTKRGQDVALRCDPISGHVSLYWYRQALGQGPEFLTYFNYEAQQDKSGLPNDRFSAERPEGSISTLTIQRTEQRDSAMYRCASSFGLRNEQFFGPGTRLTVL.

On this clonotype itself: One base away lies a much larger clone, so this may be a sequencing read error. The chain recombines TRBV6-2 or TRBV6-3 with TRBJ2-1; possibly TRBD2 for D (6 bases). The CDR3 extends over 12 amino acids. In germline, CDR1 is MNHEY, CDR2 SVGEGT. The CDR3 sequence: CACSYDRESQFF. As DNA, the CDR3 is TGTGCCTGCAGTTACGATCGGGAGTCGCAGTTCTTC.

The chain links TRBV9 to TRBJ2-3, with D possibly TRBD2 on 5 matching bases. The CDR3 extends over 16 amino acids. V was pared by 4 bases and J by 0 bases, with 15 bases between. The germline V gene has CDR1 SGDLS and CDR2 YYNGEE. CDR3 in amino acids: CASSLPAETSTDTQYF. The DNA of the CDR3 is TGTGCCAGCAGCCTACCAGCGGAAACTAGCACAGATACGCAGTATTTT.

In this sample, this clonotype turned up a few times. The V gene is TRBV9, the J gene TRBJ2-1, with D hard to call. Germline CDR1 is SGDLS and CDR2 is YYNGEE. The CDR3 sequence is 14 residues long. V dropped 3 bases and J dropped 2 bases, with 9 bases sitting between them. The CDR3 spells CASSAPGTYNEQFF. Here the CDR3 DNA reads TGTGCCAGCAGCGCACCAGGAACCTACAATGAGCAGTTCTTC.

The V gene is TRBV7-2, the J gene TRBJ1-2; D is ambiguous. Germline loops: CDR1 SGHTA, CDR2 FQGNSA. CDR3 size: 15 residues. Trimming removed 2 bases from V and 4 bases from J, with 14 bases in between. CDR3 bases: TGTGCCAGCAGCTTAAGAGACCCCCCGGCCTATGGCTACACCTTC. Translated: CASSLRDPPAYGYTF.

This clonotype was seen more than once but under ten times. The CDR3 sequence: CAIGLGAEPQHF. The CDR3 DNA reads TGTGCCATCGGACTCGGGGCCGAGCCCCAGCATTTT. The chain joins TRBV10-3 to TRBJ1-5; TRBD1 is a possible D gene (5 bases). The CDR3 runs to 12 residues. CDR1 ENHRY and CDR2 SYGVKD come from the germline V gene. V dropped 8 bases and J dropped 8 bases, with 13 bases sitting between them.

This clonotype was found many times. This chain connects TRBV12-3 or TRBV12-4 to TRBJ1-1; the D gene is possibly TRBD1 (5 bases). Between the trimmed V and J ends, which lost 2 bases and 4 bases, there was a span of 26 bases. The CDR3 is made up of 19 amino acids. CDR3: CASSLKPLRRVQGRTEAFF. The CDR3 coding sequence is TGTGCCAGCAGTTTAAAACCCCTAAGGAGGGTTCAGGGACGCACTGAAGCTTTCTTT.

This chain links TRBV6-1 with TRBJ2-7; D could derive from TRBD1 or TRBD2 (5 bases each). Germline V gene sequence: CDR1 MNHNS, CDR2 SASEGT. The V end was cut by 6 bases, the J end by 4 bases, with 19 bases between. This CDR3 contains 15 residues. The CDR3 bases are TGTGCCAGCAGCGTTGTGGTAGGGGACGGGTACGAGCAGTACTTC. It encodes CASSVVVGDGYEQYF.

The chain joins TRBV27 to TRBJ2-1; D unresolved. Germline V lookup: CDR1 MNHEY, CDR2 SMNVEV (reference sequence). The CDR3 runs 15 residues. The V and J ends lost 2 bases and 6 bases respectively, with 14 bases between them. The DNA of the CDR3 is TGTGCCAGCAGTTTAACCCTCTTGTCTAGCAATGAGCAGTTCTTC. It specifies CASSLTLLSSNEQFF.

This clonotype was seen ten or more times. CDR3 sequence reads: CASTLGTAKETQYF. The CDR3 region has the DNA TGTGCCAGCACCCTCGGGACAGCTAAAGAGACCCAGTACTTC. The J gene is TRBJ2-5, the V gene TRBV7-9, with 7 bases identical to TRBD1. The CDR3 is 14 residues long. The ends lost 7 bases at V and 3 bases at J; junction bases unmatched: 8. Germline CDR1 reads SEHNR; CDR2 reads FQNEAQ (reference sequence).

This rearrangement joins TRBV9 to TRBJ1-6, with D hard to call. CDR1 and CDR2 (germline): SGDLS, YYNGEE. Deletions cut 3 bases from V and 6 bases from J, with 10 bases between. CDR3 length equals 14 residues. Here the CDR3 DNA reads TGTGCCAGCAGCGCACGCGGGCTTAATTCACCCCTCCACTTT. It translates to CASSARGLNSPLHF.